This T cell receptor beta chain was obtained from a study of breast tumors, draining lymph nodes, adjacent tissues. Study findings and constraints: That most tumor T cells come from lymph nodes remained unproven. Tumor TCR diversity was below lymph nodes but above nontumor tissue.

The lymph nodes were axillary draining lymph nodes from breast cancer patients. At least ten counts were recorded for this clonotype. Its specificity is not known. Using its own MiXCR run on the multiplex PCR reads, TCRdb lists one record per CDR3 protein. The data show about 180,000 distinct CDR3 sequences, approximately 33% seen once. This CDR3 spans 23 amino acids. Germline-derived CDR1 and CDR2 are LNHNV and YYDKDF (reference sequence). The ends were cut back, 4 bases at V and 6 bases at J, with 37 bases in the middle. The sequence derives from a female donor with breast cancer. Some clones in this sample may be carry-over from other donors' samples. The gene calls are TRBV15 and TRBJ2-6; D is possibly TRBD1 or TRBD2 (5 bases each). Sequenced: axillary lymph node tissue. DNA for the CDR3: TGTGCCACCAGCACTAACGCCCGGGACCTAGGATCTTCGGATCCTACTATGGCCAACGTCCTGACTTTC. This gives the protein CATSTNARDLGSSDPTMANVLTF.